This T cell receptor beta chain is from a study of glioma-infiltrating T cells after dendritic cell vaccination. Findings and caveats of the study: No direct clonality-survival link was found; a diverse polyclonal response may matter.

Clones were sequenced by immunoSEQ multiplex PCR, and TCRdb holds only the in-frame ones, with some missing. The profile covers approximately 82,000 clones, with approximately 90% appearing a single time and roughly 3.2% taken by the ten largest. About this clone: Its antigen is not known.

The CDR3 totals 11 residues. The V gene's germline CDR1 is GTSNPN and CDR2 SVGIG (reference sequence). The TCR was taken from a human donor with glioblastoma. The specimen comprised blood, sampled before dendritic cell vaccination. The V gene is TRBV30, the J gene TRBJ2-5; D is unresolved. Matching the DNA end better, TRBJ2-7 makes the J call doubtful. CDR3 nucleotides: TGTGCCTGGAGTCGGTCACTCGAGCAGTACTTC. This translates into CAWSRSLEQYF.